Listed below are T cell receptor beta chains from one sample, sequenced in a study of cytomegalovirus exposure and HLA in healthy donors. Using immunoSEQ multiplex PCR, the repertoire was profiled, and TCRdb retains in-frame clones only, with some absent. The data hold some 140,000 clones, with about 85% observed a single time. The specimen sequenced was PBMCs. These receptors originate from a female donor in good health and CMV-seronegative. Each CDR3 is given with its conserved first and last residue. Each record gives: J gene, V gene, D gene, clone size, CDR3 protein, CDR3 DNA. A D gene is named only where the DNA matches it firmly. Clone size is stated in some rows and not others, as once, few, many or a class when expanded.

j_call: TRBJ1-4
v_call: TRBV7-9
d_call: TRBD1
clone_size: -
cdr3_aa: CASSSSRQGTNEKLFF
cdr3_nt: TGTGCCAGCAGCTCATCCCGACAGGGAACTAATGAAAAACTGTTTTTT

j_call: TRBJ2-5
v_call: TRBV29-1
d_call: TRBD1
clone_size: -
cdr3_aa: CSVATGAIETQYF
cdr3_nt: TGCAGCGTTGCAACAGGGGCCATCGAGACCCAGTACTTC

j_call: TRBJ1-5
v_call: TRBV7-9
d_call: -
clone_size: -
cdr3_aa: CASSGGSDQPQHF
cdr3_nt: TGTGCCAGCAGCGGGGGGAGTGATCAGCCCCAGCATTTT

j_call: TRBJ2-7
v_call: TRBV6-1
d_call: TRBD2
clone_size: -
cdr3_aa: CASSEGAATSGRLQYF
cdr3_nt: TGTGCCAGCAGTGAAGGGGCCGCGACTAGCGGGAGGCTCCAGTACTTC

j_call: TRBJ1-2
v_call: TRBV7-9
d_call: -
clone_size: -
cdr3_aa: CASSLGQYGYTF
cdr3_nt: TGTGCCAGCAGCTTAGGACAGTATGGCTACACCTTC

j_call: TRBJ2-3
v_call: TRBV7-9
d_call: -
clone_size: -
cdr3_aa: CASSFEGYTDTQYF
cdr3_nt: TGTGCCAGCAGCTTTGAGGGTTACACAGATACGCAGTATTTT

j_call: TRBJ1-2
v_call: TRBV7-2
d_call: -
clone_size: -
cdr3_aa: CASSRRRGGPNYGYTF
cdr3_nt: TGTGCCAGCAGCCGACGACGGGGGGGTCCTAACTATGGCTACACCTTC

j_call: TRBJ1-2
v_call: TRBV28
d_call: -
clone_size: once
cdr3_aa: CASMSPLAGAGANYGYTF
cdr3_nt: TGTGCCAGCATGTCCCCTTTGGCCGGGGCAGGGGCTAACTATGGCTACACCTTC

j_call: TRBJ1-4
v_call: TRBV25-1
d_call: -
clone_size: -
cdr3_aa: CASSDYKAGGKLFF
cdr3_nt: TGTGCCAGCAGTGACTACAAAGCCGGCGGAAAACTGTTTTTT

j_call: TRBJ2-1
v_call: TRBV10-3
d_call: -
clone_size: few
cdr3_aa: CAISDSTSSYNEQFF
cdr3_nt: TGTGCCATCAGTGACTCAACAAGCTCCTACAATGAGCAGTTCTTC